Below, 13 T cell receptor beta chains from the same sample are listed, as sequenced in a study of T cells after yellow fever vaccination. TCRdb analysed the 5' RACE reads with MiXCR anew, one entry per CDR3 protein. In the table there are around 350,000 distinct CDR3 sequences, approximately 10% of which are singletons. Sequencing was performed on PBMCs, taken on the day of the first yellow fever vaccination. The source of these receptors is a man younger than 35 who received the YFV17D yellow fever vaccine.

At least ten counts were recorded for this clonotype. The chain is built from TRBV6-7 and TRBJ2-1; 9 bases match TRBD1. TRBV6-7 is identified as an open reading frame with a role that is uncertain. The CDR3 extends over 15 amino acids. Trimming took 10 bases from V and 7 from J; bases not matched to a gene: 14. The CDR3: CATRPRTGAPNEQFF. The CDR3 coding sequence is TGTGCCACCCGCCCCCGGACAGGGGCCCCTAATGAGCAGTTCTTC.

This clonotype was seen repeatedly, ten times or more. V gene TRBV5-1 combines with J gene TRBJ1-2; no definite D call. This CDR3 contains 13 residues. Trimming took off 4 bases at V and 8 bases at J, with 15 bases between the two ends. Germline CDR1 is SGHRS and CDR2 is YFSETQ. Here the CDR3 DNA reads TGCGCCAGCAGCAAATTACAACTAGGCGGCTACACCTTC. This gives the protein CASSKLQLGGYTF.

A word on this clonotype: At one boundary the junction diverges from the germline segment, which might be a read error. The gene calls are TRBV20-1 and TRBJ2-2; D gene ambiguous. The CDR3 spans 16 residues. In germline, CDR1 is DFQATT, CDR2 SNEGSKA (reference sequence). Here the CDR3 reads CCARDSVSANTGELFF. The CDR3, as DNA: TGCTGTGCTAGAGATTCGGTCAGCGCGAACACCGGGGAGCTGTTTTTT.

This CDR3 is CASSFRGQEQFF. CDR3 nucleotides: TGTGCCAGCAGCTTTCGTGGACAGGAGCAGTTCTTC. This chain links TRBV7-2 with TRBJ2-1; the D gene is possibly TRBD1 (6 bases). V lost 3 bases, J lost 10 bases, and 10 bases lay in between. The CDR3 has 12 residues. The germline CDR1 and CDR2 sequences are SGHTA and FQGNSA.

This clonotype was counted only a few times. V gene TRBV6-2 or TRBV6-3 combines with J gene TRBJ2-7; tentative D call: TRBD1 (5 bases). The V end lost 2 bases, the J end lost 6 bases, and 20 bases lay between the germline ends. The CDR3 totals 16 residues. The germline V gene has CDR1 MNHEY and CDR2 SVGEGT. The CDR3 spells CASSYGETAPPSEQYV. In DNA, the CDR3 is TGTGCCAGCAGTTACGGTGAGACAGCCCCTCCCTCCGAGCAGTACGTC.

This clonotype was seen a handful of times. The gene calls are TRBV2 and TRBJ1-5; no reliable D call. CDR3 length: 15 residues. V was shortened by 2 bases and J by 9 bases, with 17 bases between the two germline ends. Germline-derived CDR1 and CDR2 are SNHLY and FYNNEI. The CDR3 sequence is CASSERQAGGTPQHF. For the CDR3, the DNA is TGTGCCAGCAGTGAACGGCAAGCCGGCGGTACGCCCCAGCATTTT. The variable domain in full, with the rest retrieved from reference TRBV2 and TRBJ1-5, is EPEVTQTPSHQVTQMGQEVILRCVPISNHLYFYWYRQILGQKVEFLVSFYNNEISEKSEIFDDQFSVERPDGSNFTLKIRSTKLEDSAMYFCASSERQAGGTPQHFGDGTRLSIL.

The sample holds a few counts of this clonotype. V is TRBV12-3 or TRBV12-4 and J is TRBJ1-5, with D maybe TRBD1 (6 bases). The CDR3 contains 16 residues. The V end lost 5 bases, the J end lost 3 bases, and 17 bases lay between the germline ends. CDR3 region: CASSRGGGGDNQPQHF. The CDR3, as DNA: TGTGCCAGCAGTCGAGGGGGGGGTGGAGACAATCAGCCCCAGCATTTT.

The V call is TRBV6-1, the J call TRBJ1-4; tentatively, D is TRBD1 (5 bases). The CDR3 runs to 12 residues. V was cut by 3 bases and J by 10 bases, with 9 bases left in between. Germline CDR1 and CDR2: MNHNS and SASEGT. The CDR3 region is CASSDPGLKLFF. CDR3 sequence (DNA): TGTGCCAGCAGTGATCCGGGGCTAAAACTGTTTTTT.

The rearrangement links TRBV15 to TRBJ2-7; unclear D gene. The CDR3 runs to 12 residues. With 5 bases removed from V and 3 bases from J, the gap between germline ends came to 8 bases. CDR1 is LNHNV and CDR2 is YYDKDF in the germline V gene (reference sequence). The CDR3 sequence is CATSFDGYEQYF. The CDR3 DNA follows: TGTGCCACCAGCTTCGACGGCTACGAGCAGTACTTC. Filled out from reference TRBV15 and TRBJ2-7, the complete variable domain reads DAMVIQNPRYQVTQFGKPVTLSCSQTLNHNVMYWYQQKSSQAPKLLFHYYDKDFNNEADTPDNFQSRRPNTSFCFLDIRSPGLGDTAMYLCATSFDGYEQYFGPGTRLTVT.

This chain connects TRBV5-1 to TRBJ2-3; TRBD2 matches 10 bases. CDR1 and CDR2 (germline): SGHRS, YFSETQ. This CDR3 region has 15 residues. J lost 3 bases, V lost 5 bases, and 6 bases had no gene match. DNA for the CDR3: TGCGCCAGCAGAATAGCGGGGGGACTAACAGATACGCAGTATTTT. It codes for CASRIAGGLTDTQYF.

V and J are TRBV20-1 and TRBJ2-5; D unresolved. CDR3 length equals 12 residues. V lost 6 bases and J lost 2, with 10 bases in between. Per germline, CDR1 DFQATT and CDR2 SNEGSKA (reference sequence). The CDR3 DNA reads TGCAGTGCCGCGGTAAGACAAGAGACCCAGTACTTC. This sequence encodes CSAAVRQETQYF.

The table lists this clonotype with a few counts. The gene calls are TRBV5-5 and TRBJ1-3; perhaps TRBD1 as D (6 bases). Trimming cost V 1 base and J 0 bases, with 8 bases left between them. Germline V gene sequence: CDR1 SGHKS, CDR2 YYEKEE (reference sequence). The CDR3 runs to 15 residues. The DNA for the CDR3 is TGTGCCAGCAGCTTGTTCAGGGGCTCTGGAAACACCATATATTTT. Translated, it gives CASSLFRGSGNTIYF.

There are a few counts of this clonotype. V is TRBV5-1 and J is TRBJ2-6; D is unclear. V shed 1 base and J shed 0 bases, with 14 bases lying between them. Germline V lookup: CDR1 SGHRS, CDR2 YFSETQ. This CDR3 contains 18 residues. In DNA form, the CDR3 reads TGCGCCAGCAGCTTGAGATGGGCGGCGAACTCTGGGGCCAACGTCCTGACTTTC. As protein: CASSLRWAANSGANVLTF.